The rows below give T cell receptor beta chains drawn from one sample of a study of a mutant IDH1 vaccine in newly diagnosed glioma. No cognate antigen is known for these TCRs. Method: immunoSEQ multiplex PCR; TCRdb's copy keeps in-frame clones and lacks some. The sample includes about 40,000 clones, about 80% of them seen just once. Specimen: peripheral blood mononuclear cells (PBMCs), collected from a glioma patient whose treatment included an IDH1 peptide vaccine. Source of these receptors: a woman in her 30s with glioma. Some clones in this sample may be carry-over from other donors' samples. CDR3s include the opening cysteine and the closing phenylalanine or tryptophan. Each record gives: V gene, D gene, clone size, J gene, CDR3 DNA, CDR3 protein. The D gene is left open where the match is weak. Part of the rows lack a size; the others show once, few, many or a class for expanded clones.

>TRBV7-8|NA|NA|TRBJ1-2
TGTGCCAGCAGCGGGGGCCCCCGACTCACAGGCGCGGGTGGCTACACCTTC
CASSGGPRLTGAGGYTF
>TRBV5-6|NA|NA|TRBJ2-3
TGTGCCAGCAGCCCCCCCAGCGGACGCACAGATACGCAGTATTTT
CASSPPSGRTDTQYF
>TRBV30|TRBD2|NA|TRBJ2-3
TGTGCCTGGAGTCCGGGACTAGCGTTCGCAGATACGCAGTATTTT
CAWSPGLAFADTQYF
>TRBV27|NA|NA|TRBJ2-7
TGTGCCAGCAGTCCGGGACCCTACGAGCAGTACTTC
CASSPGPYEQYF
>TRBV9|TRBD2|NA|TRBJ2-1
TGTGCCAGCAGCGTAGGACCGGGACTAGGTAATGAGCAGTTCTTC
CASSVGPGLGNEQFF
>TRBV18|TRBD2|NA|TRBJ2-7
TGTGCCAGCTCACCACAGGAGGGCGGGAGAGCAAGGGAGCAGTACTTC
CASSPQEGGRAREQYF
>TRBV9|NA|few|TRBJ1-1
TGTGCCAGCAGCGTTGCTGCCGAAATTGAAGCTTTCTTT
CASSVAAEIEAFF
>TRBV4-2|TRBD2|NA|TRBJ2-7
TGTGCCAGCAGCCGAGCGGATGGACTAGCGGGAGGAGTAAGCAACGAGCAGTACTTC
CASSRADGLAGGVSNEQYF
>TRBV7-9|NA|NA|TRBJ2-2
TGTGCCAGCAGCTTAGGGACCGGGGAGCTGTTTTTT
CASSLGTGELFF
>TRBV2|NA|NA|TRBJ2-6
TGTGCCAGCAGTGATTTGGGGGCCTCTGGGGCCAACGTCCTGACTTTC
CASSDLGASGANVLTF
>TRBV6-5|NA|NA|TRBJ2-6
TGTGCCAGCAGTTATGAAATGTACTCTGGGGCCAACGTCCTGACTTTC
CASSYEMYSGANVLTF
>TRBV2|NA|few|TRBJ1-1
TGTGCCAGCAGCTCAGGGATAACTTTCTTT
CASSSGITFF
>TRBV27|NA|once|TRBJ2-7
TGTGCCAGCAGTTTATCAACAGGTTCCTACGAGCAGTACTTC
CASSLSTGSYEQYF
>TRBV28|NA|NA|TRBJ1-1
TGTGCCAGCAGGGGTTCAGGGGTACCCACTGAAGCTTTCTTT
CASRGSGVPTEAFF
>TRBV29-1|NA|few|TRBJ1-1
TGCAGCGTTGAAGCTAACACTGAAGCTTTCTTT
CSVEANTEAFF
>TRBV19|TRBD1|NA|TRBJ1-1
TGTGCCAGTAGTATCGGGGACAGGGAAGCTTTCTTT
CASSIGDREAFF
>TRBV6-1|TRBD1|NA|TRBJ2-5
TGTGCCAGCAGTGTCAGGTCCGGGACAGGGGTGGAGCAGTACTTC
CASSVRSGTGVEQYF